The 29 T cell receptor beta chains below all came from one sample that was sequenced in a study of blood T cell repertoires in COVID-19. Sequencing used immunoSEQ multiplex PCR; TCRdb keeps in-frame clones, though not all of them. This table has 300,000 or so clones, about 90% appearing once. Specimen: peripheral blood. All receptors come from a woman under 40 with COVID-19, enrolled during active disease.

This clone is a singleton in its sample. J is TRBJ2-7 and V is TRBV11-2; the match to TRBD1 covers 9 bases. Germline CDR1 SGHAT, CDR2 FQNNGV. J was trimmed by 2 bases and V by 5 bases; bases with no gene match: 4. The CDR3 is made up of 14 amino acids. The CDR3 loop reads CASSPTGGPYEQYF. The CDR3 DNA follows: TGTGCCAGCAGCCCGACAGGGGGTCCCTACGAGCAGTACTTC. Filled out from reference TRBV11-2 and TRBJ2-7, the complete variable domain reads EAGVAQSPRYKIIEKRQSVAFWCNPISGHATLYWYQQILGQGPKLLIQFQNNGVVDDSQLPKDRFSAERLKGVDSTLKIQPAKLEDSAVYLCASSPTGGPYEQYFGPGTRLTVT.

V and J are TRBV18 and TRBJ1-3; D gene unclear. Germline-derived CDR1 and CDR2 are KGHSH and LQKENI. The CDR3 is made up of 13 amino acids. V lost 3 bases and J 8 bases, leaving 11 bases between the germline ends. The CDR3: CASSPRSRYTIYF. As DNA, the CDR3 is TGTGCCAGCTCACCCCGATCCCGGTACACCATATATTTT.

V and J are TRBV5-6 and TRBJ2-2; the match to TRBD2 covers 11 bases. Germline V gives CDR1 SGHDT, CDR2 YYEEEE. V lost 4 bases, J lost 7 bases, and 9 bases stayed unmatched. The CDR3 spans 16 residues. This CDR3 is CASSLKLAGAVGELFF. CDR3 coding DNA: TGTGCCAGCAGCCTAAAACTAGCGGGAGCGGTCGGGGAGCTGTTTTTT.

The chain couples TRBV5-1 to TRBJ2-1; 8 nucleotides agree with TRBD1. The V gene end was trimmed by 4 bases and the J gene end by 6 bases; junction bases not matched to a gene: 9. This CDR3 region has 15 residues. The germline CDR1 and CDR2 sequences are SGHRS and YFSETQ. CDR3 DNA sequence: TGCGCCAGCAGCCCTGGACAGGGTTTGGGCAATGAGCAGTTCTTC. Protein sequence: CASSPGQGLGNEQFF.

The chain joins TRBV10-3 to TRBJ2-7, with TRBD1 as a possible D gene (5 bases). Germline CDR1 ENHRY, CDR2 SYGVKD. Trimming pared 2 bases from V and 5 bases from J, leaving 10 bases between. The CDR3 is 13 residues long. The CDR3 is CAISEAQGNEQYF. The CDR3 DNA sequence: TGTGCCATCAGTGAGGCGCAGGGCAACGAGCAGTACTTC.

This rearrangement joins TRBV27 to TRBJ1-6; perhaps TRBD1 as D (6 bases). Trimming removed 4 bases at V and 5 bases at J, with 18 bases between. Germline loops: CDR1 MNHEY, CDR2 SMNVEV (reference sequence). This CDR3 is 17 amino acids long. The CDR3 loop is CASSWGRGTPDNSPLHF. The CDR3 nucleotides are TGTGCCAGCAGTTGGGGAAGGGGGACCCCCGATAATTCACCCCTCCACTTT.

This chain connects TRBV2 to TRBJ1-2; the match to TRBD1 covers 8 bases. This CDR3 is built from 15 residues. The V segment lost 4 bases and the J segment 1 base; nucleotides outside the gene matches: 5. CDR1 is SNHLY, CDR2 FYNNEI, per germline. CDR3 bases: TGTGCCAGCAGTGGGGACAGGACCGATAACTATGGCTACACCTTC. The encoded protein is CASSGDRTDNYGYTF.

This chain uses TRBV5-1 with TRBJ1-1; TRBD1 agrees at 9 bases. Trimming cost V 2 bases and J 0 bases; bases outside gene matches: 8. Germline CDR1 is SGHRS and CDR2 is YFSETQ. The CDR3 has 17 amino acids. CDR3 sequence (DNA): TGCGCCAGCAGCTTAACAGGGGGCGAAGGGGTGAACACTGAAGCTTTCTTT. This codes for CASSLTGGEGVNTEAFF. The complete variable domain, with remaining parts taken from reference TRBV5-1 and TRBJ1-1, reads KAGVTQTPRYLIKTRGQQVTLSCSPISGHRSVSWYQQTPGQGLQFLFEYFSETQRNKGNFPGRFSGRQFSNSRSEMNVSTLELGDSALYLCASSLTGGEGVNTEAFFGQGTRLTVV.

This clone was picked up one time. V and J are TRBV25-1 and TRBJ1-2; 7 nucleotides align to TRBD1. CDR1 is MGHDK, CDR2 SYGVNS, per germline. The CDR3 is 15 amino acids. The junction had 8 bases not matched to a gene; V was cut back by 1 base and J by 6 bases. CDR3 residues: CASSEFRQGNNGYTF. CDR3 in DNA: TGTGCCAGCAGTGAATTTCGACAGGGCAACAATGGCTACACCTTC.

The chain recombines TRBV2 with TRBJ1-4; TRBD1 agrees at 10 bases. CDR1 is SNHLY, CDR2 FYNNEI, per germline. This CDR3 spans 15 amino acids. V was clipped by 6 bases and J by 3 bases; unmatched bases: 4. CDR3 sequence reads: CASRGQGWANEKLFF. The CDR3 DNA reads TGTGCCAGCAGGGGACAGGGGTGGGCTAATGAAAAACTGTTTTTT.

This chain links TRBV6-2 or TRBV6-3 with TRBJ1-5; no clear D. The CDR3 is made up of 15 amino acids. The germline CDR1 and CDR2 sequences are MNHEY and SVGEGT. V lost 6 bases and J 9 bases, leaving 21 bases between the germline ends. This CDR3 is CASSSIRTVSGPQHF. The CDR3 DNA sequence: TGTGCCAGCAGCTCGATAAGGACTGTCTCTGGGCCCCAGCATTTT.

V usage is TRBV5-6 and J usage is TRBJ1-3, with D unclear. The CDR3 is 15 amino acids. The V and J ends lost 3 bases and 0 bases respectively, with 10 bases between them. Germline V gene data show CDR1 as SGHDT and CDR2 as YYEEEE. The CDR3 DNA reads TGTGCCAGCAGCTCGGGATTGAGCTCTGGAAACACCATATATTTT. Translated: CASSSGLSSGNTIYF.

The chain joins TRBV3-1 (or the pseudogene TRBV3-2) to TRBJ2-7; 7 bases fit TRBD1. The junction had 4 bases not matched to a gene; V was cut back by 4 bases and J by 1 base. Germline V gene data show CDR1 as LGHDT and CDR2 as YNNKEL (reference sequence). There are 14 residues in the CDR3. The CDR3 here is CASSPGQASYEQYF. In DNA form, the CDR3 reads TGTGCCAGCAGCCCCGGACAGGCTTCCTACGAGCAGTACTTC.

This chain connects TRBV28 to TRBJ2-7; possible D gene TRBD2, 6 bases. V was pared by 6 bases and J by 5 bases, with 17 bases between. Per germline, CDR1 MDHEN and CDR2 SYDVKM. The CDR3 has 14 amino acids. The CDR3 nucleotides are TGTGCCAGCAGCCGCGGGGATCCCGTCCACGAGCAGTACTTC. It codes for CASSRGDPVHEQYF. The full variable domain, completed using reference TRBV28 and TRBJ2-7, is DVKVTQSSRYLVKRTGEKVFLECVQDMDHENMFWYRQDPGLGLRLIYFSYDVKMKEKGDIPEGYSVSREKKERFSLILESASTNQTSMYLCASSRGDPVHEQYFGPGTRLTVT.

The V call is TRBV5-4, the J call TRBJ1-2, with D possibly being TRBD1 (6 bases). The CDR3 is 13 amino acids. Germline CDR1 SGHNT, CDR2 YYREEE (reference sequence). The V end was cut by 5 bases, the J end by 8 bases, with 16 bases between. CDR3 sequence: CASSRGTIEGYTF. Here the CDR3 DNA reads TGTGCCAGCAGTAGAGGGACAATAGAGGGCTACACCTTC.

This clone was recorded a few times. The rearrangement uses TRBV7-2 and TRBJ2-7; TRBD1 matches 8 bases. This CDR3 region has 18 residues. After removal of 4 bases from V and 6 bases from J, the junction contained 20 bases not matched to a gene. CDR1 is SGHTA, CDR2 FQGNSA, per germline. The DNA of the CDR3 is TGTGCCAGCAGCTCGCAAAGCGGATCGGGACAGGAGGGCGGCGAGCAGTACTTC. This gives the protein CASSSQSGSGQEGGEQYF.

The rearrangement joins TRBV9 to TRBJ2-1; D is undetermined. Germline V gene lookup returns CDR1 SGDLS and CDR2 YYNGEE. Trimming cost V 2 bases and J 0 bases, with 9 bases left between them. The CDR3 sequence is 15 residues long. CDR3 in amino acids: CASSVTESSYNEQFF. The CDR3 region has the DNA TGTGCCAGCAGCGTGACTGAAAGCTCCTACAATGAGCAGTTCTTC.

The rearrangement links TRBV15 to TRBJ1-5; possibly TRBD1 for D (5 bases). The CDR3 is made up of 17 amino acids. Trimming left V 1 base short and J 6 bases short, with 19 bases between. Germline CDR1 and CDR2: LNHNV and YYDKDF (reference sequence). The CDR3 is CATSRGRGTGNRQPQHF. DNA of the CDR3: TGTGCCACCAGCAGAGGGAGGGGCACGGGAAATCGTCAGCCCCAGCATTTT.

The CDR3 DNA follows: TGTGCCAGTAGTAAGACAGGGGAGAATTCACCCCTCCACTTT. Translation gives CASSKTGENSPLHF. V and J are TRBV19 and TRBJ1-6, with 8 bases fitting TRBD1. There are 14 residues in the CDR3. Germline assignment: CDR1 LNHDA and CDR2 SQIVND (reference sequence). The V and J ends lost 4 bases and 7 bases, in that order; junction bases with no gene match: 3.

This clone showed up just once. The genes are TRBV11-2 and TRBJ1-2; D is uncertain. This CDR3 has 19 amino acids. Germline CDR1 is SGHAT and CDR2 is FQNNGV. V lost 5 bases, J lost 6 bases, and 31 bases lay in between. CDR3: CASSTAVFPGSQPVNGYTF. CDR3 nucleotides: TGTGCCAGCAGCACTGCGGTCTTTCCCGGGAGTCAGCCCGTCAATGGCTACACCTTC.

The V and J genes are TRBV4-1 and TRBJ1-1; D is unresolved. The ends were cut back, 2 bases at V and 0 bases at J, with 4 bases in the middle. The CDR3 has 13 residues. Germline loops: CDR1 MGHRA, CDR2 YSYEKL. The CDR3 is CASSQQVNTEAFF. Here the CDR3 DNA reads TGCGCCAGCAGCCAACAGGTGAACACTGAAGCTTTCTTT.

This chain connects TRBV10-3 to TRBJ2-7; 7 nucleotides align to TRBD1. The CDR3 consists of 14 residues. Germline loops: CDR1 ENHRY, CDR2 SYGVKD. V dropped 10 bases and J dropped 5; count of bases not matched to a gene: 14. CDR3 sequence: CATTPPGQTHEQYF. CDR3 coding DNA: TGTGCCACCACACCACCGGGACAGACCCACGAGCAGTACTTC.

The chain couples TRBV5-6 to TRBJ1-2, with 11 bases that match TRBD1. The CDR3 covers 14 residues. Germline CDR1 reads SGHDT; CDR2 reads YYEEEE. The V segment lost 5 bases and the J segment 6 bases; nucleotides outside the gene matches: 6. CDR3 loop: CASRSPGQGDGYTF. In nucleotides, the CDR3 is TGTGCCAGCAGGAGTCCGGGACAGGGGGATGGCTACACCTTC.

The J gene is TRBJ1-2, the V gene TRBV27, with D tentatively TRBD1 (5 bases). Germline V CDR1 and CDR2: MNHEY, SMNVEV (reference sequence). V gave up 4 bases and J gave up 2 bases, with 11 bases separating them. The CDR3 spans 14 residues. The CDR3 protein is CASSSPTENYGYTF. CDR3 sequence (DNA): TGTGCCAGCAGTTCCCCGACAGAAAACTATGGCTACACCTTC.

The chain is built from TRBV7-9 and TRBJ2-5, with TRBD2 matching 7 bases. The CDR3 loop spans 15 amino acids. Germline CDR1 reads SEHNR; CDR2 reads FQNEAQ (reference sequence). The V segment lost 5 bases and the J segment 1 base; nucleotides outside the gene matches: 7. CDR3 residues: CASSQSGAVQETQYF. CDR3 nucleotides: TGTGCCAGCAGCCAAAGCGGGGCCGTCCAAGAGACCCAGTACTTC.

The V gene is TRBV6-5, the J gene TRBJ2-1; 13 nucleotides match TRBD2. V was clipped by 6 bases and J by 9 bases; unmatched bases: 8. This CDR3 is built from 15 residues. The germline CDR1 and CDR2 sequences are MNHEY and SVGAGI. CDR3 DNA sequence: TGTGCCAGCAGCCCCGGGACTAGCGGGAAGGTTGAGCAGTTCTTC. Translating gives CASSPGTSGKVEQFF.

V and J are TRBV9 and TRBJ2-1; 7 bases agree with TRBD1. J was trimmed by 3 bases and V by 0 bases; bases with no gene match: 3. The CDR3 is 15 amino acids. Germline-derived CDR1 and CDR2 are SGDLS and YYNGEE. The CDR3 protein is CASSVDRTGYNEQFF. Written as DNA, the CDR3 is TGTGCCAGCAGCGTAGACCGGACAGGCTACAATGAGCAGTTCTTC.

The chain links TRBV30 to TRBJ2-7; TRBD1 aligns across 9 bases. Germline trimming cut 0 bases from V and 4 bases from J; bases unmatched to any gene: 7. The CDR3 is 15 residues long. In germline, CDR1 is GTSNPN, CDR2 SVGIG (reference sequence). This CDR3 is CAWSVPGQGLYEQYF. CDR3 in DNA: TGTGCCTGGAGTGTTCCGGGACAGGGCCTTTACGAGCAGTACTTC.

CDR3 protein: CASSITGQEGTEAFF. The CDR3 DNA reads as TGTGCCAGTAGTATAACTGGACAGGAGGGGACTGAAGCTTTCTTT. The chain has TRBV19 and TRBJ1-1, with 7 bases that match TRBD1. CDR3 length equals 15 residues. Looked up from germline, CDR1 is LNHDA and CDR2 is SQIVND (reference sequence). Unmatched junction bases numbered 8, after V lost 2 bases and J lost 5 bases.